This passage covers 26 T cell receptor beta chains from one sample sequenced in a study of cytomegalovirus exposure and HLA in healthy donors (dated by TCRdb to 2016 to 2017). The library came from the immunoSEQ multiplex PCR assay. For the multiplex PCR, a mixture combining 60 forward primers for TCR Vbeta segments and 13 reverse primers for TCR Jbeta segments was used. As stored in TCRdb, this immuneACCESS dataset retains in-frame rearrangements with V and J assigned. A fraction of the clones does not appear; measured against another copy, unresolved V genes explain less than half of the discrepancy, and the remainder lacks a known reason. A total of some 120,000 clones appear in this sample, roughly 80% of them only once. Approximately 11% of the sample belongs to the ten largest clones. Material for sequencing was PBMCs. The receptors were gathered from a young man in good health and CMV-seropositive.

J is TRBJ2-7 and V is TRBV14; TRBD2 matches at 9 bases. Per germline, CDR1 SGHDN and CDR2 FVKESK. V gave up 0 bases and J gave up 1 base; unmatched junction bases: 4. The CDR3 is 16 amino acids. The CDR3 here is CASSQDWLAGSYEQYF. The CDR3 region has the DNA TGTGCCAGCAGCCAAGATTGGCTAGCGGGGTCCTACGAGCAGTACTTC.

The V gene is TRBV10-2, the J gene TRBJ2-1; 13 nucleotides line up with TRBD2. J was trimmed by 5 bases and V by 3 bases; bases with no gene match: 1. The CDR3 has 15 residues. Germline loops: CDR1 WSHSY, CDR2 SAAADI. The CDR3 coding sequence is TGCGCCAGCAGTGAAGGGACTAGCGGGAACAATGAGCAGTTCTTC. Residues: CASSEGTSGNNEQFF.

CDR3 coding DNA: TGCGCCAGCAGCTTGTCAGTAAGTCAGTTCAATGAGCAGTTCTTC. This codes for CASSLSVSQFNEQFF. The rearrangement uses TRBV5-1 and TRBJ2-1; the D is unclear. Germline assignment: CDR1 SGHRS and CDR2 YFSETQ. Trimming stripped 1 base from V and 6 bases from J, with 14 bases between. CDR3 length: 15 residues.

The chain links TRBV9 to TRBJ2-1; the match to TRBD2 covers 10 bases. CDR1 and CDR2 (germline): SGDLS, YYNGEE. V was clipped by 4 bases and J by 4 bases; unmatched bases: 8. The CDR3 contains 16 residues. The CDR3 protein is CASSRSGTSVYNEQFF. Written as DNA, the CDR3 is TGTGCCAGCAGCCGATCCGGGACTAGCGTATACAATGAGCAGTTCTTC.

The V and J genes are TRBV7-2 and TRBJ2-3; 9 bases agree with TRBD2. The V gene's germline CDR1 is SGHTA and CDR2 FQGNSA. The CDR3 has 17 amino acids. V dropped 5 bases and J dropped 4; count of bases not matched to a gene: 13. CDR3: CASSRPLRREGPDTQYF. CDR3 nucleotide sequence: TGTGCCAGCAGCCGACCCCTCAGGCGGGAGGGCCCAGATACGCAGTATTTT.

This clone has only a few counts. In DNA, the CDR3 is TGTGCCAGCAGCCCCTTGGTCAGGACTAATGAAAAACTGTTTTTT. Translating gives CASSPLVRTNEKLFF. V gene TRBV11-2 combines with J gene TRBJ1-4, with D uncertain. The CDR3 covers 15 residues. Trimming pared 5 bases from V and 2 bases from J, leaving 12 bases between. CDR1 SGHAT and CDR2 FQNNGV come from the germline V gene.

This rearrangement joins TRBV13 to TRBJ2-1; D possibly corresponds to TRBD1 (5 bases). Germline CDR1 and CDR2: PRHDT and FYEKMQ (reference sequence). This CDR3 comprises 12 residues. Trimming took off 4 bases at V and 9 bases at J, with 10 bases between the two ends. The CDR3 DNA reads TGTGCCAGCAGCTCCCAGGGCTCTGAGCAGTTCTTC. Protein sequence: CASSSQGSEQFF.

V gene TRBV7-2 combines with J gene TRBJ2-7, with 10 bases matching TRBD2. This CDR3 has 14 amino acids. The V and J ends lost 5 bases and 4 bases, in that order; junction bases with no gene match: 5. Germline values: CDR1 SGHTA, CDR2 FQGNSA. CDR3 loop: CASSGASGRYEQYF. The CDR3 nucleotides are TGTGCCAGCAGCGGCGCTAGCGGGAGATACGAGCAGTACTTC.

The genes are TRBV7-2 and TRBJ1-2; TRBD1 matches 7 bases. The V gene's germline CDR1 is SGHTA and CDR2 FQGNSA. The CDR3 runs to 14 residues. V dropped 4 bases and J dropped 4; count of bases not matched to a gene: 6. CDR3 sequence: CASSWGQSTYGYTF. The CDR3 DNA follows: TGTGCCAGCAGCTGGGGACAGTCAACCTATGGCTACACCTTC.

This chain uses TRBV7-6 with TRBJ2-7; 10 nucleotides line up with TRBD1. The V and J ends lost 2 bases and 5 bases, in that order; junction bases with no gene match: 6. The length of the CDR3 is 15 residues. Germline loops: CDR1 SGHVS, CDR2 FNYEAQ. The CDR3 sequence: CASSLFAGQGNEQYF. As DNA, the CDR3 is TGTGCCAGCAGCTTATTTGCGGGACAGGGGAACGAGCAGTACTTC.

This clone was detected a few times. The CDR3 region is CSVEWDRDSYEQYF. CDR3 nucleotides: TGCAGCGTTGAGTGGGACAGGGATAGCTACGAGCAGTACTTC. The gene calls are TRBV29-1 and TRBJ2-7; 9 bases align to TRBD1. This CDR3 spans 14 amino acids. Germline values: CDR1 SQVTM, CDR2 ANQGSEA. Trimming removed 3 bases from V and 3 bases from J; junction bases left unmatched: 6.

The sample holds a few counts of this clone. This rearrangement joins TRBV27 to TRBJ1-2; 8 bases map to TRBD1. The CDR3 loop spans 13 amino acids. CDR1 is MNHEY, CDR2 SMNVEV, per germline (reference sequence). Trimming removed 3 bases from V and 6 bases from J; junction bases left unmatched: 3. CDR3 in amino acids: CASSLQGADGYTF. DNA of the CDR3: TGTGCCAGCAGTTTGCAGGGGGCTGATGGCTACACCTTC.

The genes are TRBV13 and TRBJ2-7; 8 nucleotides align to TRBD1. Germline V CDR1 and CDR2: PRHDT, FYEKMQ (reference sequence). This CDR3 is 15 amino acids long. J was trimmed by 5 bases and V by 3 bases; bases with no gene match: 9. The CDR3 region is CASSFSDRGGHEQYF. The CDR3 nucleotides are TGTGCCAGCAGCTTCAGCGACAGGGGAGGACACGAGCAGTACTTC.

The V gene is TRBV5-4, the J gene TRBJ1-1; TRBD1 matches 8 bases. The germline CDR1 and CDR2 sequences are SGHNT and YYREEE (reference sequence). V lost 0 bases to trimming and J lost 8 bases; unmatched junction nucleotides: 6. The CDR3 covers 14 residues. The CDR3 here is CASSLGGDRREAFF. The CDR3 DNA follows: TGTGCCAGCAGCTTGGGGGGGGACAGGCGCGAAGCTTTCTTT. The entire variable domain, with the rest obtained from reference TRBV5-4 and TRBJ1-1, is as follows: ETGVTQSPTHLIKTRGQQVTLRCSSQSGHNTVSWYQQALGQGPQFIFQYYREEENGRGNFPPRFSGLQFPNYSSELNVNALELDDSALYLCASSLGGDRREAFFGQGTRLTVV.

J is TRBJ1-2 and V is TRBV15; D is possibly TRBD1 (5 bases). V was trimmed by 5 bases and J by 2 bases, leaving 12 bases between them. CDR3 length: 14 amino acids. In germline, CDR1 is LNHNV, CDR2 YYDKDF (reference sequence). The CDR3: CATSLRGLNYGYTF. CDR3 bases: TGTGCCACCAGCTTAAGGGGATTAAACTATGGCTACACCTTC.

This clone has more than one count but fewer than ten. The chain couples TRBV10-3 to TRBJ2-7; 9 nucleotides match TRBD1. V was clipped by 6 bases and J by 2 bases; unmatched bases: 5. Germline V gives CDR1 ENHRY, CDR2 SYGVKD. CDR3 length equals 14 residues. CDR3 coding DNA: TGTGCCATCAGCCGACAGGGGGAGACCTACGAGCAGTACTTC. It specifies CAISRQGETYEQYF.

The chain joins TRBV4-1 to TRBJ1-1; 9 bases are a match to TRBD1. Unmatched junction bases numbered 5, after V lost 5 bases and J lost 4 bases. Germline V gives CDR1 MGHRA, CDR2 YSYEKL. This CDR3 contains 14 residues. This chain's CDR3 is CASSSPTGGTEAFF. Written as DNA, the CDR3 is TGCGCCAGCAGCTCGCCGACAGGGGGCACTGAAGCTTTCTTT.

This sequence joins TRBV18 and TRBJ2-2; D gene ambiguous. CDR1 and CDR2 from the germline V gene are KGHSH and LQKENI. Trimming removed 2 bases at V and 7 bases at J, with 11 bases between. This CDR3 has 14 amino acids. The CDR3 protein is CASSPARRGGELFF. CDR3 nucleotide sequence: TGTGCCAGCTCACCAGCTAGGCGTGGCGGGGAGCTGTTTTTT.

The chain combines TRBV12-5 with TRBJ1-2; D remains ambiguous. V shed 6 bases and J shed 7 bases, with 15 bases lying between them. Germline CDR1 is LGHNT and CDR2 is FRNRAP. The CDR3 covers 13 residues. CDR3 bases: TGTGCTAGTGGGCCCGGGGTCCGGGGTGGCTACACCTTC. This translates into CASGPGVRGGYTF.

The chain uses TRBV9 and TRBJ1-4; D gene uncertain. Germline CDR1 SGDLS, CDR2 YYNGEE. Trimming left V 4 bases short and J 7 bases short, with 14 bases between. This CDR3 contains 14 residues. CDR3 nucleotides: TGTGCCAGCAGCCCAGCGGGTGAAGGTGAAAAACTGTTTTTT. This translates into CASSPAGEGEKLFF.

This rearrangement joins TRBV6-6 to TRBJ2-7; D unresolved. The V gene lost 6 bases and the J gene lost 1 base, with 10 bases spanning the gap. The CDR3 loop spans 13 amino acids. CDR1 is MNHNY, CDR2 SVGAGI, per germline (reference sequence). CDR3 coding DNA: TGTGCCAGCAGGGCCAGGTCATCCTACGAGCAGTACTTC. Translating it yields CASRARSSYEQYF.

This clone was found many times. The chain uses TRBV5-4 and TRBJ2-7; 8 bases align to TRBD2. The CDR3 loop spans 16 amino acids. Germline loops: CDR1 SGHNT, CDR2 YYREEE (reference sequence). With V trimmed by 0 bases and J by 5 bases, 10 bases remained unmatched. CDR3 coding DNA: TGTGCCAGCAGCTTGGCCGGGGGGGTGGGAGGCCACGAGCAGTACTTC. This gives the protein CASSLAGGVGGHEQYF.

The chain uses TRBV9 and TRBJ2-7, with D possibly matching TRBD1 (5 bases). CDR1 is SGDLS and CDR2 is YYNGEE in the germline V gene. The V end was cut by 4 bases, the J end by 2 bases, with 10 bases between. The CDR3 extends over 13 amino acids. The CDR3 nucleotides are TGTGCCAGCAGCCCTACGGACACCTACGAGCAGTACTTC. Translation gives CASSPTDTYEQYF.

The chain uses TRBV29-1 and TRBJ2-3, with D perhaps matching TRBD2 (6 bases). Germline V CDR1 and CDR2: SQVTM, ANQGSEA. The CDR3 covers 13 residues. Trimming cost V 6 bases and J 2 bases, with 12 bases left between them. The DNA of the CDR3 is TGCAGCGTGGAGGGCCGGTACACAGATACGCAGTATTTT. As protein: CSVEGRYTDTQYF.

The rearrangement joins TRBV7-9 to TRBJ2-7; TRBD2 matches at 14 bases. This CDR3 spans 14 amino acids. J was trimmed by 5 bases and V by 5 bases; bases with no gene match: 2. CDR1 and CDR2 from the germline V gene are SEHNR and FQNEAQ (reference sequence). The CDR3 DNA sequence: TGTGCCAGCAGCCGGACTAGCGGGAGGAACGAGCAGTACTTC. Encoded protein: CASSRTSGRNEQYF.

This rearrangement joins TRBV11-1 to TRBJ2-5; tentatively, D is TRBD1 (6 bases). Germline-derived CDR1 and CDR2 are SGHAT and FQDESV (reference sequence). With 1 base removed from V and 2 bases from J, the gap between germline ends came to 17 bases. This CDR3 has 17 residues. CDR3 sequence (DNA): TGTGCCAGCAGCTTAGGTGTGCTAGGTGGACAGCAAGAGACCCAGTACTTC. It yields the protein CASSLGVLGGQQETQYF. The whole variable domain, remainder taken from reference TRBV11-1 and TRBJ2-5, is EAEVAQSPRYKITEKSQAVAFWCDPISGHATLYWYRQILGQGPELLVQFQDESVVDDSQLPKDRFSAERLKGVDSTLKIQPAELGDSAMYLCASSLGVLGGQQETQYFGPGTRLLVL.